Each of the 20 T cell receptor beta chains below was sequenced from the same sample in a study of blood T cell repertoires in COVID-19. The method was immunoSEQ multiplex PCR; TCRdb's version includes in-frame clones alone and lacks a portion of them. The sample yields 150,000 to 180,000 clones, roughly four fifths seen once. Sequencing used peripheral blood. The receptors were sampled from an elderly man with acute or convalescent COVID-19.

This sequence joins TRBV30 and TRBJ2-2, with a tentative D call TRBD1 (5 bases). Trimming pared 4 bases from V and 3 bases from J, leaving 12 bases between. Germline V gene data show CDR1 as GTSNPN and CDR2 as SVGIG (reference sequence). CDR3 length: 14 amino acids. CDR3 sequence: CAWIVGHHTGELFF. DNA of the CDR3: TGTGCCTGGATTGTAGGACATCACACCGGGGAGCTGTTTTTT.

The V gene is TRBV7-2, the J gene TRBJ1-5, with D possibly matching TRBD1 (5 bases). The CDR3 extends over 17 amino acids. Germline CDR1 reads SGHTA; CDR2 reads FQGNSA. V lost 2 bases to trimming and J lost 0 bases, with 14 bases between them. In DNA, the CDR3 is TGTGCCAGCAGCTTATCCTTGGGGGGTTATAGCAATCAGCCCCAGCATTTT. Translated: CASSLSLGGYSNQPQHF.

V and J are TRBV20-1 and TRBJ2-7; 11 bases map to TRBD2. Germline CDR1 is DFQATT and CDR2 is SNEGSKA (reference sequence). V gave up 3 bases and J gave up 1 base; unmatched junction bases: 8. The CDR3 is 16 amino acids. The CDR3 loop is CSASDLAGGFSYEQYV. In nucleotides, the CDR3 is TGCAGTGCTAGTGATCTAGCGGGGGGTTTTTCCTACGAGCAGTACGTC.

V and J are TRBV9 and TRBJ2-7; 9 bases agree with TRBD2. The CDR3 runs to 16 residues. Germline V gives CDR1 SGDLS, CDR2 YYNGEE. V lost 2 bases to trimming and J lost 0 bases; unmatched junction nucleotides: 6. Here the CDR3 DNA reads TGTGCCAGCAGCGTCACTAGCGGGCAGAGCTCCTACGAGCAGTACTTC. It translates to CASSVTSGQSSYEQYF. The full variable domain, with the rest looked up from reference TRBV9 and TRBJ2-7, is DSGVTQTPKHLITATGQRVTLRCSPRSGDLSVYWYQQSLDQGLQFLIQYYNGEERAKGNILERFSAQQFPDLHSELNLSSLELGDSALYFCASSVTSGQSSYEQYFGPGTRLTVT.

This clone was observed once. The CDR3 sequence is CASSGNVGGQETQYF. DNA of the CDR3: TGTGCCAGCTCCGGAAACGTAGGGGGCCAAGAGACCCAGTACTTC. This chain joins TRBV18 and TRBJ2-5; possible D gene TRBD1, 6 bases. The ends were cut back, 6 bases at V and 1 base at J, with 15 bases in the middle. Germline V gene sequence: CDR1 KGHSH, CDR2 LQKENI. The length of the CDR3 is 15 residues.

This clone is a singleton in its sample. At one end the junction does not follow the germline gene, possibly because of a read error. The chain uses TRBV7-2 and TRBJ1-1, with D possibly TRBD1 on 5 matching bases. Germline lookup yields CDR1 SGHTA and CDR2 FQGNSA. The CDR3 is made up of 14 amino acids. DNA for the CDR3: TGTGCCAGCAGCTCTTGGGGGGTGAACACTGAAGCCTTCTTT. This gives the protein CASSSWGVNTEAFF.

This clone was observed a single time. This rearrangement joins TRBV11-2 to TRBJ2-1, with 9 bases that match TRBD1. CDR3 length: 17 residues. Germline CDR1 is SGHAT and CDR2 is FQNNGV. Losses at the gene ends were 5 bases for V and 9 bases for J; bases not matched to a gene: 17. Here the CDR3 DNA reads TGTGCCAGCAGCCGGGTCCCCGGGACAGGGAATGTCGGTGAGCAGTTCTTC. It specifies CASSRVPGTGNVGEQFF.

This clone was recorded once. The genes are TRBV6-5 and TRBJ1-2; TRBD1 agrees at 7 bases. From germline, CDR1 is MNHEY and CDR2 SVGAGI. Unmatched junction bases numbered 7, after V lost 8 bases and J lost 1 base. CDR3 length: 14 amino acids. The CDR3 reads CASGPTGFNYGYTF. The DNA of the CDR3 is TGTGCCAGCGGCCCGACAGGGTTTAACTATGGCTACACCTTC.

CDR3 bases: TGCGCCAGCAGATCCGGGACAGGGAATCCTTCTAGCACAGATACGCAGTATTTT. Residues: CASRSGTGNPSSTDTQYF. The rearrangement uses TRBV4-3 and TRBJ2-3; 9 positions match TRBD1. The CDR3 contains 18 residues. Germline CDR1 LGHNA, CDR2 YSLEER. The V gene end was trimmed by 6 bases and the J gene end by 0 bases; junction bases not matched to a gene: 13.

This clone showed up just once. The chain employs TRBV27 and TRBJ2-2; D may be TRBD1 (6 bases). The CDR3 spans 16 residues. V gave up 5 bases and J gave up 6 bases, with 19 bases separating them. Per the germline V gene, CDR1 is MNHEY and CDR2 is SMNVEV (reference sequence). In nucleotides, the CDR3 is TGTGCCAGCAGTAGGACTCTTGACAGGATGGCCGGGGAGCTGTTTTTT. Protein sequence: CASSRTLDRMAGELFF.

CDR3 DNA: TGTGCCAGCAACCCCGGGACTAGCGTAAATGAGCAGTTCTTC. Amino acids: CASNPGTSVNEQFF. The rearrangement links TRBV6-5 to TRBJ2-1; 10 bases map to TRBD2. The CDR3 totals 14 residues. The germline V gene encodes CDR1 MNHEY and CDR2 SVGAGI. With V trimmed by 7 bases and J by 7 bases, 7 bases remained unmatched.

The V call is TRBV30, the J call TRBJ2-6; D possibly corresponds to TRBD1 (6 bases). Germline-derived CDR1 and CDR2 are GTSNPN and SVGIG (reference sequence). The V end was cut by 2 bases, the J end by 6 bases, with 8 bases between. The CDR3 length is 13 residues. The CDR3 region has the DNA TGTGCCTGGAGTACAGGGTTGGCCAACGTCCTGACTTTC. This gives the protein CAWSTGLANVLTF.

The rearrangement links TRBV5-1 to TRBJ1-2; weak D call: TRBD1 (5 bases). This CDR3 is built from 15 residues. V lost 3 bases to trimming and J lost 2 bases, with 14 bases between them. Germline V gene lookup returns CDR1 SGHRS and CDR2 YFSETQ. CDR3 nucleotide sequence: TGCGCCAGCAGCTATGAGCCTGGACACAACTATGGCTACACCTTC. Residues: CASSYEPGHNYGYTF.

The V and J genes are TRBV14 and TRBJ2-7, with D maybe TRBD1 (6 bases). The V gene's germline CDR1 is SGHDN and CDR2 FVKESK. The V and J ends lost 0 bases and 6 bases respectively, with 15 bases between them. The CDR3 is 15 amino acids. In DNA, the CDR3 is TGTGCCAGCAGCCAAGAGCAGGGGAAAGGCTGCGAGCAGTACGTC. It codes for CASSQEQGKGCEQYV.

The gene calls are TRBV5-1 and TRBJ1-4; 7 nucleotides align to TRBD1. Germline CDR1 and CDR2: SGHRS and YFSETQ. V lost 4 bases and J lost 0; bases outside the gene matches: 6. This CDR3 comprises 16 residues. The CDR3 DNA is TGCGCCAGCAGCCGGGACAGCCAATCAACTAATGAAAAACTGTTTTTT. This translates into CASSRDSQSTNEKLFF.

V is TRBV28 and J is TRBJ2-5; the D gene is possibly TRBD1 (6 bases). Germline CDR1 MDHEN, CDR2 SYDVKM. V lost 2 bases to trimming and J lost 0 bases, with 7 bases between them. This CDR3 comprises 14 residues. The CDR3 coding sequence is TGTGCCAGCAGTTTACAGGGGAACCAAGAGACCCAGTACTTC. Translated, it gives CASSLQGNQETQYF.

The chain couples TRBV7-9 to TRBJ2-5; TRBD1 matches at 7 bases. V lost 5 bases, J lost 2 bases, and 8 bases stayed unmatched. CDR1 and CDR2 from the germline V gene are SEHNR and FQNEAQ (reference sequence). The CDR3 runs 15 residues. CDR3 DNA sequence: TGTGCCAGCAGCCTGGGACAGCCTCCTCAAGAGACCCAGTACTTC. Translated, it gives CASSLGQPPQETQYF.

The chain joins TRBV2 to TRBJ2-1, with TRBD2 matching 7 bases. CDR3 length: 15 amino acids. The V segment lost 11 bases and the J segment 0 bases; nucleotides outside the gene matches: 10. Per the germline V gene, CDR1 is SNHLY and CDR2 is FYNNEI. The CDR3 nucleotides are TGTGCCGGAGGACGGGGGGTCAGCTCCTACAATGAGCAGTTCTTC. Residues: CAGGRGVSSYNEQFF.

In its sample, this clone was seen a few times. The chain is built from TRBV9 and TRBJ1-6; 7 bases agree with TRBD1. The V segment lost 1 base and the J segment 10 bases; nucleotides outside the gene matches: 8. CDR1 SGDLS and CDR2 YYNGEE come from the germline V gene. There are 15 residues in the CDR3. The chain's CDR3 is CASSVTGDHVSPLHF. The DNA of the CDR3 is TGTGCCAGCAGCGTAACAGGGGATCATGTCTCACCCCTCCACTTT.

The chain uses TRBV5-5 and TRBJ2-4; possible D gene TRBD2, 5 bases. Per germline, CDR1 SGHKS and CDR2 YYEKEE (reference sequence). The CDR3 totals 14 residues. The ends were cut back, 1 base at V and 4 bases at J, with 9 bases in the middle. The CDR3 DNA follows: TGTGCCAGCAGCTTGTCAGGCGGGAAAAACATTCAGTACTTC. Residues: CASSLSGGKNIQYF.